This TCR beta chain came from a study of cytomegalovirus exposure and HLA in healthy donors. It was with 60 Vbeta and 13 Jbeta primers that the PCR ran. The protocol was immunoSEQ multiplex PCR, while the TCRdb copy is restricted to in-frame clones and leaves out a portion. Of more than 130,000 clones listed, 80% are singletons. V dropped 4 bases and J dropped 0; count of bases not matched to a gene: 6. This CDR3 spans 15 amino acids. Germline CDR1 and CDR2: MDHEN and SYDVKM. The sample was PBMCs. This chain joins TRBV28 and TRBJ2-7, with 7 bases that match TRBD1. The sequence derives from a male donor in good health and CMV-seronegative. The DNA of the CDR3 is TGTGCCAGCAGTTCCACAGGGGCCCTCTCCTACGAGCAGTACTTC. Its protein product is CASSSTGALSYEQYF. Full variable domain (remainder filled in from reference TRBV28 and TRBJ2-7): DVKVTQSSRYLVKRTGEKVFLECVQDMDHENMFWYRQDPGLGLRLIYFSYDVKMKEKGDIPEGYSVSREKKERFSLILESASTNQTSMYLCASSSTGALSYEQYFGPGTRLTVT.